The T cell receptor (beta chain) described here comes from a study of graft-versus-host responses after intestinal transplantation. Looking at the study overall: Multivisceral, liver-intestinal, or isolated intestinal transplants were given to recipients. Among the recipients, all got anti-thymocyte globulin induction and then tacrolimus and steroids for roughly three years. Study-level points and caveats: Association was observed between peak circulating GvH clone levels and early post-transplant HvG declines. Among recipient marrow samples, GvH clones were found; some appeared first in ileum or blood.

Sequenced by immunoSEQ multiplex PCR; TCRdb stores in-frame clones only, minus some. The sample lists 15,000 to 20,000 clones, 80% occurring once. Tissue from the graft was processed to free its intraepithelial and lamina propria lymphocytes. This CDR3 comprises 13 residues. Trimming removed 4 bases at V and 6 bases at J, with 13 bases between. Germline V lookup: CDR1 SGHKS, CDR2 YYEKEE (reference sequence). There are a few counts of this clone. No antigen is known for it. The V gene is TRBV5-5, the J gene TRBJ1-1; D is perhaps TRBD1 (5 bases). This TCR was sampled from a human patient who received an intestinal transplant, so some T cells may come from the graft donor. This sample comprised ileum tissue, obtained roughly 98 days after intestinal transplant. The CDR3 region has the DNA TGTGCCAGCAGCCAAGGGGTCAGGGCTGAAGCTTTCTTT. Its protein product is CASSQGVRAEAFF.